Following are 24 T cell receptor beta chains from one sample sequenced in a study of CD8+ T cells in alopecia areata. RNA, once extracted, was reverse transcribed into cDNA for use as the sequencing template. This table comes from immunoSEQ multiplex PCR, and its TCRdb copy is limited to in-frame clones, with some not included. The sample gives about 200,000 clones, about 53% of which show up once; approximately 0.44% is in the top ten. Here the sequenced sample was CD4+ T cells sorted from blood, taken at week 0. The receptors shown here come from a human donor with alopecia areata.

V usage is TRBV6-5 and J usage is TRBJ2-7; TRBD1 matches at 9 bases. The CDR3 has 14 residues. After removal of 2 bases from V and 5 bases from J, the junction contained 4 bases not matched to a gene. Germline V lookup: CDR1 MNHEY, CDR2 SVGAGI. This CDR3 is CASSYTGGKNEQYF. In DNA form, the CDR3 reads TGTGCCAGCAGTTACACAGGGGGCAAGAACGAGCAGTACTTC.

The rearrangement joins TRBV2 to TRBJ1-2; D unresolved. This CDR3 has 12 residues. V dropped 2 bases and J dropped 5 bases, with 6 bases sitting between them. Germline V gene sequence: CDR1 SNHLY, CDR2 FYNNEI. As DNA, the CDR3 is TGTGCCAGCAGTGAATCCGTATATGGCTACACCTTC. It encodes CASSESVYGYTF.

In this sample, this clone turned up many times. In nucleotides, the CDR3 is TGCGCCAGCAGCCGAGCCGGACTAGTTAGGGTTGAGACCCAGTACTTC. This codes for CASSRAGLVRVETQYF. The rearrangement joins TRBV4-1 to TRBJ2-5; the match to TRBD2 covers 7 bases. Trimming at V came to 4 bases and at J to 5 bases, leaving 13 bases not matched to a gene. The CDR3 extends over 16 amino acids. The germline CDR1 and CDR2 sequences are MGHRA and YSYEKL.

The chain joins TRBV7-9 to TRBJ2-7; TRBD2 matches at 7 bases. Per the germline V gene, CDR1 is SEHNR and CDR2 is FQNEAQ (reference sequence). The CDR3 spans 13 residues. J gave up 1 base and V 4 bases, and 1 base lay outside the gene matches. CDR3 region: CASSSSGSYEQYF. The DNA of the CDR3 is TGTGCCAGCAGCTCTAGCGGATCCTACGAGCAGTACTTC.

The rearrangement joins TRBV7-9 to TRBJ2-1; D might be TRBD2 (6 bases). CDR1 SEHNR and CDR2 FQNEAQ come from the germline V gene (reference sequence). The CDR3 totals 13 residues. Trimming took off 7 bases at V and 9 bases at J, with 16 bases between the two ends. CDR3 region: CASTNNAGTEQFF. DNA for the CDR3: TGTGCCAGCACCAACAACGCGGGGACTGAGCAGTTCTTC.

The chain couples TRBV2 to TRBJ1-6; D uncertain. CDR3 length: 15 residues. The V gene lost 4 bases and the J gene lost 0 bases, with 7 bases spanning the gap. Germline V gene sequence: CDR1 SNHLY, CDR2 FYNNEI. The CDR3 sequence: CASSVQSSYNSPLHF. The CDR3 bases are TGTGCCAGCAGTGTCCAGAGCTCCTATAATTCACCCCTCCACTTT.

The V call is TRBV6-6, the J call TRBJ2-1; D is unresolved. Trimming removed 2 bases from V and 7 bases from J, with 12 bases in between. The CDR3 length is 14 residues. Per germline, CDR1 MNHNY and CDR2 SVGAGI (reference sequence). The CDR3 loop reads CASSYVWAWNEQFF. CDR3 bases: TGTGCCAGCAGTTACGTCTGGGCGTGGAATGAGCAGTTCTTC.

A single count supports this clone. CDR3 amino acids: CASSLEAPNEKLFF. The CDR3 nucleotides are TGTGCCAGCAGCTTGGAAGCCCCCAATGAAAAACTGTTTTTT. This rearrangement joins TRBV5-6 to TRBJ1-4; D not certain. The CDR3 extends over 14 amino acids. V was shortened by 0 bases and J by 5 bases, with 8 bases between the two germline ends. Germline CDR1 SGHDT, CDR2 YYEEEE.

DNA for the CDR3: TGTGCCAGCAGCAAGACAGCTAACTATGGCTACACCTTC. Amino acids: CASSKTANYGYTF. The rearrangement uses TRBV7-2 and TRBJ1-2; a weak D match, TRBD1 (5 bases). The CDR3 covers 13 residues. CDR1 is SGHTA, CDR2 FQGNSA, per germline. The ends were cut back, 5 bases at V and 0 bases at J, with 7 bases in the middle. The variable domain in full, with the rest retrieved from reference TRBV7-2 and TRBJ1-2, is GAGVSQSPSNKVTEKGKDVELRCDPISGHTALYWYRQSLGQGLEFLIYFQGNSAPDKSGLPSDRFSAERTGGSVSTLTIQRTQQEDSAVYLCASSKTANYGYTFGSGTRLTVV.

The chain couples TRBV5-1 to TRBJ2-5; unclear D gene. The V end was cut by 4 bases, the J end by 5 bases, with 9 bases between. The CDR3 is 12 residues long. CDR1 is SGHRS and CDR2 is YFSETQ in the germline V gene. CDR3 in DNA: TGCGCCAGCAGCAGGGATGGGGAGACCCAGTACTTC. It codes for CASSRDGETQYF.

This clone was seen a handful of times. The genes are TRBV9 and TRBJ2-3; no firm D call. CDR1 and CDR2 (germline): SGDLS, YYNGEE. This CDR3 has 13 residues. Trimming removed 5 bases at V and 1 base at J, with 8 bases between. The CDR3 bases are TGTGCCAGCAGTAGAAAGCGCACAGATACGCAGTATTTT. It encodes CASSRKRTDTQYF.

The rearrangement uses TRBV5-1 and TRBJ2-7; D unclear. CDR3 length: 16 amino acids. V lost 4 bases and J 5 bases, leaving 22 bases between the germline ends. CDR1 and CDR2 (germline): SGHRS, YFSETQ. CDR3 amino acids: CASSPEGSASSHEQYF. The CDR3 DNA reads TGCGCCAGCAGCCCCGAAGGCTCCGCGTCGTCCCACGAGCAGTACTTC.

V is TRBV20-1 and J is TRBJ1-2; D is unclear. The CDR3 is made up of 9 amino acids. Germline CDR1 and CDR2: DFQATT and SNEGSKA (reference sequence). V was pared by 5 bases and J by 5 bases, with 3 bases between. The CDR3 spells CSALYGYTF. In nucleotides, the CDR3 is TGCAGTGCTCTTTATGGCTACACCTTC.

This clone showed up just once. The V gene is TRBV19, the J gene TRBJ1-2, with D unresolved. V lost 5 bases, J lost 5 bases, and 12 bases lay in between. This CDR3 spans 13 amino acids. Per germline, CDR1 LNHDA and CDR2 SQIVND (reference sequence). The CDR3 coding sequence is TGTGCCAGTAGTCCAGGCAGGCGTTATGGCTACACCTTC. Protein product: CASSPGRRYGYTF. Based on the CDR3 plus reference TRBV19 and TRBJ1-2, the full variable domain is DGGITQSPKYLFRKEGQNVTLSCEQNLNHDAMYWYRQDPGQGLRLIYYSQIVNDFQKGDIAEGYSVSREKKESFPLTVTSAQKNPTAFYLCASSPGRRYGYTFGSGTRLTVV.

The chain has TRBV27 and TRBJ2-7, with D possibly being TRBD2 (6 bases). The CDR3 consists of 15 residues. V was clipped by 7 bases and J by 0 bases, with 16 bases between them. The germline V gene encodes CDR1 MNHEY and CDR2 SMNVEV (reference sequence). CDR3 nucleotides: TGTGCCAGCACATCGGGCGGGACGAGCTCCTACGAGCAGTACTTC. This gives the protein CASTSGGTSSYEQYF.

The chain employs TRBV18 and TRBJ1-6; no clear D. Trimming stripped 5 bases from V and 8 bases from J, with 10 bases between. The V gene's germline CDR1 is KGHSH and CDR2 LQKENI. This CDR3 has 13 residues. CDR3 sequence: CASSGSADSPLHF. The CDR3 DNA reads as TGTGCCAGCTCAGGGTCTGCGGATTCACCCCTCCACTTT.

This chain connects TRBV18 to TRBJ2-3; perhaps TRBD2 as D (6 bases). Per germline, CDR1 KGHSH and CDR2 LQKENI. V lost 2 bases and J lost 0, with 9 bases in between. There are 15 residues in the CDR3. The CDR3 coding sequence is TGTGCCAGCTCACCAGTAGGGACTAGCACAGATACGCAGTATTTT. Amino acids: CASSPVGTSTDTQYF. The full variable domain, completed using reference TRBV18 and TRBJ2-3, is NAGVMQNPRHLVRRRGQEARLRCSPMKGHSHVYWYRQLPEEGLKFMVYLQKENIIDESGMPKERFSAEFPKEGPSILRIQQVVRGDSAAYFCASSPVGTSTDTQYFGPGTRLTVL.

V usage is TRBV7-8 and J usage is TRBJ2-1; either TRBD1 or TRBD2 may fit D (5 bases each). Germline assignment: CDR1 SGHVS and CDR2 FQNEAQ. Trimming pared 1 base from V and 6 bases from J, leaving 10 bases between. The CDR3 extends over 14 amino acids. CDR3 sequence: CASSLGGGPNEQFF. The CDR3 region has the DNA TGTGCCAGCAGCTTAGGGGGCGGGCCCAATGAGCAGTTCTTC.

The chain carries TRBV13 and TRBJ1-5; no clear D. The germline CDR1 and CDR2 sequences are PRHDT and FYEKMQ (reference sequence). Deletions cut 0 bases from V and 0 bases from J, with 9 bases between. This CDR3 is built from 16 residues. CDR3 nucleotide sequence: TGTGCCAGCAGCTTAGGCGGGAAGTATAGCAATCAGCCCCAGCATTTT. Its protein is CASSLGGKYSNQPQHF.

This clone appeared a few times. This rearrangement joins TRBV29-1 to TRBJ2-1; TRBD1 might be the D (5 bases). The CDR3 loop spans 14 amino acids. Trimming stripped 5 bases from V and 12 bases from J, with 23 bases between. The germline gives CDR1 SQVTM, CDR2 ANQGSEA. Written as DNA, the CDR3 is TGCAGCGTTAGGGTGGCAGGGAAGCTGATACCGCAGTTCTTC. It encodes CSVRVAGKLIPQFF.

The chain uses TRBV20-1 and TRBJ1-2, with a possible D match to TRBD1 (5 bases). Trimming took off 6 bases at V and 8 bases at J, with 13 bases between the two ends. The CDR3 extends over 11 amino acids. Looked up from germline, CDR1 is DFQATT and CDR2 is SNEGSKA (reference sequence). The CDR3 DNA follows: TGCAGTGCCTCGGTAGGGACCGGCTACACCTTC. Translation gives CSASVGTGYTF.

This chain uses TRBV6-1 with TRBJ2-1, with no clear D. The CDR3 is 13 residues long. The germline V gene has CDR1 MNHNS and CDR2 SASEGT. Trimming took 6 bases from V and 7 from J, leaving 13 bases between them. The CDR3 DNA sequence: TGTGCCAGCAGCTATCTTCGGGTTAATGAGCAGTTCTTC. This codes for CASSYLRVNEQFF.

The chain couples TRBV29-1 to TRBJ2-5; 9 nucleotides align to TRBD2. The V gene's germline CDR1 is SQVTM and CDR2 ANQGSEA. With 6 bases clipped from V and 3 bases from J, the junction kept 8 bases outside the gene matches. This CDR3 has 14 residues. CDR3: CSVQGGLAKETQYF. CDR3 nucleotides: TGCAGCGTCCAGGGCGGACTAGCGAAAGAGACCCAGTACTTC. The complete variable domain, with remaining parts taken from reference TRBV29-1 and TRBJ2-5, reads SAVISQKPSRDICQRGTSLTIQCQVDSQVTMMFWYRQQPGQSLTLIATANQGSEATYESGFVIDKFPISRPNLTFSTLTVSNMSPEDSSIYLCSVQGGLAKETQYFGPGTRLLVL.

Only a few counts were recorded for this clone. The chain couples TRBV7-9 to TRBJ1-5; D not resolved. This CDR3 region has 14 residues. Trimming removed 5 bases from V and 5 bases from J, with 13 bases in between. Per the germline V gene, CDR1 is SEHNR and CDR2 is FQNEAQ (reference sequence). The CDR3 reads CASSRTDSYQPQHF. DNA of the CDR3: TGTGCCAGCAGCCGGACGGACTCTTATCAGCCCCAGCATTTT.